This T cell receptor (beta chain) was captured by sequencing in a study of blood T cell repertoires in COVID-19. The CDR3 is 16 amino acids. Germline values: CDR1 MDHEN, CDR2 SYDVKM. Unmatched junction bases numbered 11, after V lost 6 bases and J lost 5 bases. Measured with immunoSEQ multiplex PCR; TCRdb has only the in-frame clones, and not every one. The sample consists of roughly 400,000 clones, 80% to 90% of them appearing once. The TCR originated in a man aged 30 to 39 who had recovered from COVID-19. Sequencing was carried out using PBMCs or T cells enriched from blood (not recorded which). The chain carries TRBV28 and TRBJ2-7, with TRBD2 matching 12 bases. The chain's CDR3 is CASSPKTSGSWNEQYF. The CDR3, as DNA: TGTGCCAGCAGCCCAAAGACTAGCGGGAGTTGGAACGAGCAGTACTTC.